This entry is about one T cell receptor beta chain. This record comes from a study of blood T cell repertoires in COVID-19. Overall study: Samples representing acute and convalescent COVID-19 were sourced from the United States, Italy and Spain. PBMCs, B-cell-depleted T cells, or T cells provided the cDNA or gDNA that made up the material.

Only in-frame clones appear in the TCRdb table, and some are missing; sequencing was by immunoSEQ multiplex PCR. The repertoire consists of around 100,000 clones, with around four fifths occurring once and the leading ten covering approximately 0.77%. J lost 1 base, V lost 5 bases, and 4 bases had no gene match. Germline lookup yields CDR1 MNHNY and CDR2 SVGAGI (reference sequence). The CDR3 has 17 amino acids. Sequencing was carried out using peripheral blood. The chain recombines TRBV6-6 with TRBJ2-6; 11 bases line up with TRBD2. The receptor comes from an older woman with acute or convalescent COVID-19. CDR3 loop: CASSLSGGASGANVLTF. In DNA form, the CDR3 reads TGTGCCAGCAGTCTTAGCGGGGGGGCGTCTGGGGCCAACGTCCTGACTTTC.